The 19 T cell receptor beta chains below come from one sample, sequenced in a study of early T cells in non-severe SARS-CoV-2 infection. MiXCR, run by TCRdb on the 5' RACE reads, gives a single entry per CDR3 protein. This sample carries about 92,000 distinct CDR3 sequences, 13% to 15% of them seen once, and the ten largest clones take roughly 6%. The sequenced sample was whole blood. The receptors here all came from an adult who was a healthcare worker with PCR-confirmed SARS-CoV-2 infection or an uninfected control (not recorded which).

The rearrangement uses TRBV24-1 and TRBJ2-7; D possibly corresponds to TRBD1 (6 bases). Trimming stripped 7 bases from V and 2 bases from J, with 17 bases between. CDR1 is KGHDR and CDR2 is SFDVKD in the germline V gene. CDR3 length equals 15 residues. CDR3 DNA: TGTGCCACCAGCCCATCGATAGGGGGTACCTACGAGCAGTACTTC. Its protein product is CATSPSIGGTYEQYF.

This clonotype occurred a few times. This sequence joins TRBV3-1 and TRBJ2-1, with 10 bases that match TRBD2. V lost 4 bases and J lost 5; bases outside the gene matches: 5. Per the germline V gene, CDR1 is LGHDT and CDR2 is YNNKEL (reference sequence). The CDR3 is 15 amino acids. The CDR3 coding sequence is TGTGCCAGCAGCCCCTCTAGCGGGGGTGACAATGAGCAGTTCTTC. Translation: CASSPSSGGDNEQFF.

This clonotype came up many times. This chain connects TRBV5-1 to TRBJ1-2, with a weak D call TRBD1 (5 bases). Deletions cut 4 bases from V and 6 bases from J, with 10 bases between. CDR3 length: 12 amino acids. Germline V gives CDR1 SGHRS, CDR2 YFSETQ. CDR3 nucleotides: TGCGCCAGCAGCAATCAGGGAGATGGCTACACCTTC. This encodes CASSNQGDGYTF.

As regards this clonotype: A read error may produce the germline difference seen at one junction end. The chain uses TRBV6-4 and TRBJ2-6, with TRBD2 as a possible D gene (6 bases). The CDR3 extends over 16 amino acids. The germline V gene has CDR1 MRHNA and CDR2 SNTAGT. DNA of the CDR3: TGTGCCAGCAGTGACTCCGGGGGAGATGGGACCAACGTCCTGACTTTC. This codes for CASSDSGGDGTNVLTF.

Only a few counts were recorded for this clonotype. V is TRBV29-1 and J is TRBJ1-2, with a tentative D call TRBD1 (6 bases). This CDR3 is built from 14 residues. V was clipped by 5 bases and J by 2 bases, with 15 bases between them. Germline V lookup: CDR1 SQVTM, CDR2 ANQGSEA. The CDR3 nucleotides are TGCAGCGTTTTAAGAAGCGGGACAAACTATGGCTACACCTTC. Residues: CSVLRSGTNYGYTF.

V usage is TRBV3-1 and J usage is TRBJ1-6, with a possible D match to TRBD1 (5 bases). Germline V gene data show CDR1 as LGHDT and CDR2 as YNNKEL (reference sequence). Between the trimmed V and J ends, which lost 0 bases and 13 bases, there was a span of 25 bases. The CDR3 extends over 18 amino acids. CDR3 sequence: CASSQDLRGAATILPLHF. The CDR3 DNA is TGTGCCAGCAGCCAAGACCTCCGAGGGGCAGCCACGATCCTCCCCCTCCACTTT.

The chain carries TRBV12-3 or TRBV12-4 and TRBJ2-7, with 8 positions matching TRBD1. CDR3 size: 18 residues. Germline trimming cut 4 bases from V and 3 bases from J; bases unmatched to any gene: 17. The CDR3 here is CASSSWSATGEFHYEQYF. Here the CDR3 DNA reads TGTGCCAGCAGTTCGTGGAGTGCGACAGGGGAATTTCACTACGAGCAGTACTTC.

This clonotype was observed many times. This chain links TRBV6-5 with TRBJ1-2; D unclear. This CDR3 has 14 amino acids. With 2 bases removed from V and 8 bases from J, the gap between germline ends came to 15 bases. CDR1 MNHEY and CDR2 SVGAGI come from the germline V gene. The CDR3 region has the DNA TGTGCCAGCAGTTACGCGAATTCCGGCGGCGGCTACACCTTC. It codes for CASSYANSGGGYTF.

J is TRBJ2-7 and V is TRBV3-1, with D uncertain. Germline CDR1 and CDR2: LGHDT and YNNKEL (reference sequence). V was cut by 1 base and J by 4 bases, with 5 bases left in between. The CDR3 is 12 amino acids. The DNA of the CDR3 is TGTGCCAGCAGCCAAGTGGAATACGAGCAGTACTTC. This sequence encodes CASSQVEYEQYF.

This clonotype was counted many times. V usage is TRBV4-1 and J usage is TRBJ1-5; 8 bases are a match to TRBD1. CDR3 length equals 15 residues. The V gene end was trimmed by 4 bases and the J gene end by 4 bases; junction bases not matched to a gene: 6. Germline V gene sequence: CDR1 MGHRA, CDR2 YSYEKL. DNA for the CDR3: TGCGCCAGCAGCCTCCGGACAGGGTCAAATCAGCCCCAGCATTTT. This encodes CASSLRTGSNQPQHF.

The CDR3 DNA reads TGCAGCGGTCTCATCTACAATGAGCAGTTCTTC. Encoded protein: CSGLIYNEQFF. The chain joins TRBV29-1 to TRBJ2-1; no clear D. V was shortened by 7 bases and J by 3 bases, with 7 bases between the two germline ends. The CDR3 is 11 amino acids. CDR1 is SQVTM, CDR2 ANQGSEA, per germline.

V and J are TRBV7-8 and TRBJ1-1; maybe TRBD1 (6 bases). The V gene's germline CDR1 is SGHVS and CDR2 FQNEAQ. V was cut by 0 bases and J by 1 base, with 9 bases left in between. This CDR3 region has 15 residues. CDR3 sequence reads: CASSLAETGNTEAFF. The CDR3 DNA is TGTGCCAGCAGCTTAGCGGAGACAGGGAACACTGAAGCTTTCTTT.

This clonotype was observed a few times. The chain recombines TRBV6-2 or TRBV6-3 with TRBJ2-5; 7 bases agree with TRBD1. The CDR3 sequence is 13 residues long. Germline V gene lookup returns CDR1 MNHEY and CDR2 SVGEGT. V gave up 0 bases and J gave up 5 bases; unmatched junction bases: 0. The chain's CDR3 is CASSYSDRETQYF. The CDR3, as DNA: TGTGCCAGCAGTTACTCGGACAGGGAGACCCAGTACTTC.

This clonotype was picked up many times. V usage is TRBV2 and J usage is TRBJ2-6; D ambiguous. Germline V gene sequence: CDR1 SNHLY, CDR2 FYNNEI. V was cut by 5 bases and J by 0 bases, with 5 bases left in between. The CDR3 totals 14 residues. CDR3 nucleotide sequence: TGTGCCAGCAGTACAATCTCTGGGGCCAACGTCCTGACTTTC. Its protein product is CASSTISGANVLTF. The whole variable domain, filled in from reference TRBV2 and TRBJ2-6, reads EPEVTQTPSHQVTQMGQEVILRCVPISNHLYFYWYRQILGQKVEFLVSFYNNEISEKSEIFDDQFSVERPDGSNFTLKIRSTKLEDSAMYFCASSTISGANVLTFGAGSRLTVL.

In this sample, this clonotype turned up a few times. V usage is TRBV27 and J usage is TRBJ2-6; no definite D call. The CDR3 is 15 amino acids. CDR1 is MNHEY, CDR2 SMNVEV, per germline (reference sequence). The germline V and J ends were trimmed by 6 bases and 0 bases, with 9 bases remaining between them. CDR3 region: CASSRVLSGANVLTF. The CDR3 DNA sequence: TGTGCCAGCAGCCGGGTGCTCTCTGGGGCCAACGTCCTGACTTTC.

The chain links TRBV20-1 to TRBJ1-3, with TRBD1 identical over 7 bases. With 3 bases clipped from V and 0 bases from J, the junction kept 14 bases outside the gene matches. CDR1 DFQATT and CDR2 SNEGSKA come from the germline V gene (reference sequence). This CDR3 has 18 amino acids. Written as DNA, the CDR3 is TGCAGTGCTAGTTCGGGCGAGGACAGGTTATCCTCTGGAAACACCATATATTTT. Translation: CSASSGEDRLSSGNTIYF.

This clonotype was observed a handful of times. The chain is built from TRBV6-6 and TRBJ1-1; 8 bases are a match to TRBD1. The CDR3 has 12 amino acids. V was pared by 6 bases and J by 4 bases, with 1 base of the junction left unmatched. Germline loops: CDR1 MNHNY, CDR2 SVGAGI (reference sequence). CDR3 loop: CASSDRGTEAFF. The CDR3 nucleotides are TGTGCCAGCAGCGACAGGGGCACTGAAGCTTTCTTT.

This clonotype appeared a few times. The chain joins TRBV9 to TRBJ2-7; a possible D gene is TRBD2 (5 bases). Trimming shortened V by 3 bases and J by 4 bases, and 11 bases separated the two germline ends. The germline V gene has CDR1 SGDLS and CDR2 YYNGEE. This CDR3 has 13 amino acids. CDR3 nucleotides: TGTGCCAGCAGCGGGACTCCGGGGTACGAGCAGTACTTC. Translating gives CASSGTPGYEQYF.

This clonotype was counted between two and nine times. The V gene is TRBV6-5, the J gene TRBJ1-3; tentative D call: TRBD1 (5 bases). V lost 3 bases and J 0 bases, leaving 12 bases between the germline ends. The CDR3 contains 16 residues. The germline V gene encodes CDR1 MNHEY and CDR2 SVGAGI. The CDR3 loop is CASSYLPGGSGNTIYF. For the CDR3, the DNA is TGTGCCAGCAGTTATCTGCCCGGGGGCTCTGGAAACACCATATATTTT.